The TCR beta chain under discussion was sequenced for a study of OX40 agonist ivuxolimab in advanced cancers. In terms of the full investigation: The costimulatory receptor OX40 (CD134) was targeted by ivuxolimab, a fully human IgG2 agonistic monoclonal antibody. The monotherapy dose-escalation portion (N of about 50 patients) of the phase I ivuxolimab trial is reported in the paper. Partial responses occurred in three dose-escalation patients: two with cutaneous melanoma and one with hepatocellular carcinoma. A male proportion of 82.7% and a mean age of 60 years, ranging from roughly 23 to 90, were recorded for the dose-escalation cohort. Peripheral TCRbeta sequencing was intended to test whether TCR sequence diversity was altered and clonal T-cell expansion was caused by ivuxolimab. Of the roughly 52 patients in dose escalation, 19 had hepatocellular carcinoma, some 15 had melanoma, 9 had renal cell carcinoma and 9 had head and neck cancer. Intravenous ivuxolimab was administered to patients every 2 weeks at six dose levels: 0.01, 0.1, 0.3, 1.5, 3 and 10 mg/kg. Prior anti-PD-1, anti-PD-L1 or anti-CTLA-4 therapy was permitted, and 40% of dose-escalation patients had received checkpoint inhibitors.

Genomic DNA was extracted from sorted cells for sequencing of the TCRbeta CDR3 region. The immunoSEQ Assay was used for sequencing of TCRbeta CDR3 regions. The immuneACCESS repertoire file appears here via TCRdb, limited to in-frame rearrangements. These files lack a portion of the clones; in checked studies, under half of the deficit traces to unresolved V genes, and the cause of the others is not known. The sample table contains just over 60,000 clones; only one count was recorded for about 92% of them. In total, the top ten clones hold 0.62% of the sample. Taken from cysteine to phenylalanine, the CDR3 has 13 residues. Only the CDR3 part of the read is kept: 39 bases, read in frame from the first base. The junction carries 7 bases between V and J, which are trimmed by 2 bases and 2 bases respectively. The germline V gene gives CDR1 as SNHLY and CDR2 as FYNNEI. Broader findings and caveats from the paper: On average, CD8+ T cells showed more expanded clones than CD4+ T cells after ivuxolimab. In partial responders in the 0.1-3.0 mg/kg groups, normalized peripheral clonal expansion was found to be among the lowest, especially among CD8+ T cells. At doses from 0.1 to 3.0 mg/kg, clonal expansion was seen in both CD4+ and CD8+ blood T cells between baseline and week 6. Low levels of normalized T-cell clonal expansion were also seen in some patients who did not respond. The antigen specificity of the peripheral T cells that underwent clonal expansion was not determined.

Comment on this clone: Its specific antigen is unknown. Qualities for individual bases were not recorded, and no much larger clone is one base off.

The trial excluded patients who had a history of autoimmune disease or were on systemic immunosuppression. Peripheral blood for TCR sequencing was collected from all dose cohorts at baseline, on cycle 4 day 1, and on cycle 7 day 1. The samples were drawn from a first-in-human, open-label, multicenter phase I dose-escalation trial of ivuxolimab. Adults with locally advanced or metastatic head and neck squamous cell, hepatocellular, melanoma or renal cell carcinoma were enrolled in the trial. Before TCR sequencing, CD4+ T cells and CD8+ T cells were sorted from peripheral blood as separate populations.

The sequencing used CD4+ or CD8+ T cells sorted from blood, collected in a trial of the OX40 agonist ivuxolimab. The chain employs TRBV2 and TRBJ2-7; confidence is insufficient to name the D gene. This receptor was taken from an adult with an advanced solid tumor such as melanoma, head and neck, liver or kidney cancer. The DNA sequence is given as TGTGCCAGCAGTGAACCCGGCCCCTACGAGCAGTACTTC. Its protein reads: CASSEPGPYEQYF.